The text below deals with one TCR beta chain. No cognate antigen has been identified for it. It has no much larger one-base neighbor in the sample; base qualities were not kept. The sample's time point label is to be understood as: baseline, week 1 (first vaccination visit). Taken with the paper, the label for treatment or condition translates to: pre-vaccination baseline after standard-of-care therapy. Donors had newly diagnosed WHO grade 3 or 4 IDH1-mutant astrocytomas with loss of nuclear ATRX. The samples were drawn from NOA16, a multicentre, single-arm, open-label phase I trial in Germany that tested a mutant IDH1 peptide vaccine in humans for the first time. Blood drawn at visit V03 was used as the baseline sample for immunogenicity testing. Genomic DNA for TCRB sequencing was extracted from EDTA blood using the DNeasy Blood and Tissue Kit. Library preparation used the immunoSEQ multiplex PCR assay. Following the manufacturer's protocol, the hsTCRB Kit was used to amplify rearranged TCR beta chain sequences. An Illumina MiSeq was used to sequence the TCRB libraries. The authors' pipeline ran thus. The proprietary platform of the kit vendor was used for demultiplexing, trimming and gene mapping. TCRdb took over this immuneACCESS table, retaining in-frame rearrangements with V and J assigned. Such tables are incomplete; in checked studies, under half of the missing clones stem from an unresolved V gene, and the remainder is unexplained. Clone size and V and J calls were adopted from that table, with D and trimming inferred from the DNA. In all, the sample holds tens of thousands of clones, and roughly nine tenths of those were seen once. In total, the top ten clones hold approximately 8.4% of the sample.

This specimen comes from a study of a mutant IDH1 vaccine in newly diagnosed glioma (dated by TCRdb to about 2021). For the wider study: The roughly 33 treated patients were approximately 62% male and roughly 40% female, with a mean age of approximately 40 years. Peripheral blood samples were drawn at six visits, namely V03 (baseline), V05, V07, V10, V12 and V13. Prior to enrollment, standard therapy consisting of radiotherapy alone, temozolomide alone, or radiochemotherapy with temozolomide had been administered to patients, with the combination being received by most patients. Longitudinal TCRB deep sequencing was done for about two dozen treated patients, wherever samples were available for exploratory analyses. What the study reported, not specific to this receptor: The authors noted that analyses of patient blood samples could not be reproduced because of sample limitations. Pseudoprogression appeared unrelated to alterations in the top peripheral T cell clonotypes detected by TCRB sequencing. Vaccine-induced immune responses across multiple MHC alleles were detected in 93.3% of patients. Selection of PBMC samples for TCRB deep sequencing was based on availability.

This TCR came from a man aged 30-40 years with glioma. The sequencing used PBMCs, collected from a glioma patient treated with radiotherapy, temozolomide or both.

The CDR3 here reads CASGLGTERTTRNTGELFF. The DNA reads as follows: TGTGCTAGTGGTTTGGGGACGGAGCGAACGACCAGGAACACCGGGGAGCTGTTTTTT. The chain is assembled from TRBV12-5 and TRBJ2-2; too little of a D gene remains to name it. V drops 1 base and J drops 1 base, leaving 19 bases in between. CDR1 is given as LGHNT and CDR2 as FRNRAP, both from the germline V gene. Its CDR3 holds 19 amino acids, cysteine through phenylalanine. The retained sequence is limited to the CDR3, 57 bases, with the frame set at the first base.